This TCR beta chain was recovered during a study of identical twins. V was cut by 7 bases and J by 0 bases, with 17 bases left in between. CDR3 length equals 15 residues. CDR1 is SQVTM and CDR2 is ANQGSEA in the germline V gene. This clonotype has more than one count but fewer than ten. Template switching introduced a universal primer site, and the cDNA bore unique molecular identifiers. One entry per CDR3 protein results from TCRdb running MiXCR on the 5' RACE reads. The sample gives some 760,000 distinct CDR3 sequences, about 20% of which show up once; about an eighth is in the top ten. The same specimen was also included in a second study, on T cells expressing NK-cell markers. From that study: With respect to HCMV, seven of the eight sequenced donors were seropositive, and one was seronegative. Several experiments confined sorting to alpha-beta TCR T cells with an anti-gamma-delta TCR antibody. Each of roughly six donors carried dominant NKG2C+ clonotypes accounting for about 1.0-7.5% of CD8+ T cells.

This clonotype was obtained from a woman between 18 and 29 years old in good health. Sequenced: PBMCs. The gene calls are TRBV29-1 and TRBJ2-3; D could derive from TRBD1 or TRBD2 (5 bases each). The DNA for the CDR3 is TGCAGCGCAGTTAGGTGGGGGACCAGCACAGATACGCAGTATTTT. Translated, it gives CSAVRWGTSTDTQYF.